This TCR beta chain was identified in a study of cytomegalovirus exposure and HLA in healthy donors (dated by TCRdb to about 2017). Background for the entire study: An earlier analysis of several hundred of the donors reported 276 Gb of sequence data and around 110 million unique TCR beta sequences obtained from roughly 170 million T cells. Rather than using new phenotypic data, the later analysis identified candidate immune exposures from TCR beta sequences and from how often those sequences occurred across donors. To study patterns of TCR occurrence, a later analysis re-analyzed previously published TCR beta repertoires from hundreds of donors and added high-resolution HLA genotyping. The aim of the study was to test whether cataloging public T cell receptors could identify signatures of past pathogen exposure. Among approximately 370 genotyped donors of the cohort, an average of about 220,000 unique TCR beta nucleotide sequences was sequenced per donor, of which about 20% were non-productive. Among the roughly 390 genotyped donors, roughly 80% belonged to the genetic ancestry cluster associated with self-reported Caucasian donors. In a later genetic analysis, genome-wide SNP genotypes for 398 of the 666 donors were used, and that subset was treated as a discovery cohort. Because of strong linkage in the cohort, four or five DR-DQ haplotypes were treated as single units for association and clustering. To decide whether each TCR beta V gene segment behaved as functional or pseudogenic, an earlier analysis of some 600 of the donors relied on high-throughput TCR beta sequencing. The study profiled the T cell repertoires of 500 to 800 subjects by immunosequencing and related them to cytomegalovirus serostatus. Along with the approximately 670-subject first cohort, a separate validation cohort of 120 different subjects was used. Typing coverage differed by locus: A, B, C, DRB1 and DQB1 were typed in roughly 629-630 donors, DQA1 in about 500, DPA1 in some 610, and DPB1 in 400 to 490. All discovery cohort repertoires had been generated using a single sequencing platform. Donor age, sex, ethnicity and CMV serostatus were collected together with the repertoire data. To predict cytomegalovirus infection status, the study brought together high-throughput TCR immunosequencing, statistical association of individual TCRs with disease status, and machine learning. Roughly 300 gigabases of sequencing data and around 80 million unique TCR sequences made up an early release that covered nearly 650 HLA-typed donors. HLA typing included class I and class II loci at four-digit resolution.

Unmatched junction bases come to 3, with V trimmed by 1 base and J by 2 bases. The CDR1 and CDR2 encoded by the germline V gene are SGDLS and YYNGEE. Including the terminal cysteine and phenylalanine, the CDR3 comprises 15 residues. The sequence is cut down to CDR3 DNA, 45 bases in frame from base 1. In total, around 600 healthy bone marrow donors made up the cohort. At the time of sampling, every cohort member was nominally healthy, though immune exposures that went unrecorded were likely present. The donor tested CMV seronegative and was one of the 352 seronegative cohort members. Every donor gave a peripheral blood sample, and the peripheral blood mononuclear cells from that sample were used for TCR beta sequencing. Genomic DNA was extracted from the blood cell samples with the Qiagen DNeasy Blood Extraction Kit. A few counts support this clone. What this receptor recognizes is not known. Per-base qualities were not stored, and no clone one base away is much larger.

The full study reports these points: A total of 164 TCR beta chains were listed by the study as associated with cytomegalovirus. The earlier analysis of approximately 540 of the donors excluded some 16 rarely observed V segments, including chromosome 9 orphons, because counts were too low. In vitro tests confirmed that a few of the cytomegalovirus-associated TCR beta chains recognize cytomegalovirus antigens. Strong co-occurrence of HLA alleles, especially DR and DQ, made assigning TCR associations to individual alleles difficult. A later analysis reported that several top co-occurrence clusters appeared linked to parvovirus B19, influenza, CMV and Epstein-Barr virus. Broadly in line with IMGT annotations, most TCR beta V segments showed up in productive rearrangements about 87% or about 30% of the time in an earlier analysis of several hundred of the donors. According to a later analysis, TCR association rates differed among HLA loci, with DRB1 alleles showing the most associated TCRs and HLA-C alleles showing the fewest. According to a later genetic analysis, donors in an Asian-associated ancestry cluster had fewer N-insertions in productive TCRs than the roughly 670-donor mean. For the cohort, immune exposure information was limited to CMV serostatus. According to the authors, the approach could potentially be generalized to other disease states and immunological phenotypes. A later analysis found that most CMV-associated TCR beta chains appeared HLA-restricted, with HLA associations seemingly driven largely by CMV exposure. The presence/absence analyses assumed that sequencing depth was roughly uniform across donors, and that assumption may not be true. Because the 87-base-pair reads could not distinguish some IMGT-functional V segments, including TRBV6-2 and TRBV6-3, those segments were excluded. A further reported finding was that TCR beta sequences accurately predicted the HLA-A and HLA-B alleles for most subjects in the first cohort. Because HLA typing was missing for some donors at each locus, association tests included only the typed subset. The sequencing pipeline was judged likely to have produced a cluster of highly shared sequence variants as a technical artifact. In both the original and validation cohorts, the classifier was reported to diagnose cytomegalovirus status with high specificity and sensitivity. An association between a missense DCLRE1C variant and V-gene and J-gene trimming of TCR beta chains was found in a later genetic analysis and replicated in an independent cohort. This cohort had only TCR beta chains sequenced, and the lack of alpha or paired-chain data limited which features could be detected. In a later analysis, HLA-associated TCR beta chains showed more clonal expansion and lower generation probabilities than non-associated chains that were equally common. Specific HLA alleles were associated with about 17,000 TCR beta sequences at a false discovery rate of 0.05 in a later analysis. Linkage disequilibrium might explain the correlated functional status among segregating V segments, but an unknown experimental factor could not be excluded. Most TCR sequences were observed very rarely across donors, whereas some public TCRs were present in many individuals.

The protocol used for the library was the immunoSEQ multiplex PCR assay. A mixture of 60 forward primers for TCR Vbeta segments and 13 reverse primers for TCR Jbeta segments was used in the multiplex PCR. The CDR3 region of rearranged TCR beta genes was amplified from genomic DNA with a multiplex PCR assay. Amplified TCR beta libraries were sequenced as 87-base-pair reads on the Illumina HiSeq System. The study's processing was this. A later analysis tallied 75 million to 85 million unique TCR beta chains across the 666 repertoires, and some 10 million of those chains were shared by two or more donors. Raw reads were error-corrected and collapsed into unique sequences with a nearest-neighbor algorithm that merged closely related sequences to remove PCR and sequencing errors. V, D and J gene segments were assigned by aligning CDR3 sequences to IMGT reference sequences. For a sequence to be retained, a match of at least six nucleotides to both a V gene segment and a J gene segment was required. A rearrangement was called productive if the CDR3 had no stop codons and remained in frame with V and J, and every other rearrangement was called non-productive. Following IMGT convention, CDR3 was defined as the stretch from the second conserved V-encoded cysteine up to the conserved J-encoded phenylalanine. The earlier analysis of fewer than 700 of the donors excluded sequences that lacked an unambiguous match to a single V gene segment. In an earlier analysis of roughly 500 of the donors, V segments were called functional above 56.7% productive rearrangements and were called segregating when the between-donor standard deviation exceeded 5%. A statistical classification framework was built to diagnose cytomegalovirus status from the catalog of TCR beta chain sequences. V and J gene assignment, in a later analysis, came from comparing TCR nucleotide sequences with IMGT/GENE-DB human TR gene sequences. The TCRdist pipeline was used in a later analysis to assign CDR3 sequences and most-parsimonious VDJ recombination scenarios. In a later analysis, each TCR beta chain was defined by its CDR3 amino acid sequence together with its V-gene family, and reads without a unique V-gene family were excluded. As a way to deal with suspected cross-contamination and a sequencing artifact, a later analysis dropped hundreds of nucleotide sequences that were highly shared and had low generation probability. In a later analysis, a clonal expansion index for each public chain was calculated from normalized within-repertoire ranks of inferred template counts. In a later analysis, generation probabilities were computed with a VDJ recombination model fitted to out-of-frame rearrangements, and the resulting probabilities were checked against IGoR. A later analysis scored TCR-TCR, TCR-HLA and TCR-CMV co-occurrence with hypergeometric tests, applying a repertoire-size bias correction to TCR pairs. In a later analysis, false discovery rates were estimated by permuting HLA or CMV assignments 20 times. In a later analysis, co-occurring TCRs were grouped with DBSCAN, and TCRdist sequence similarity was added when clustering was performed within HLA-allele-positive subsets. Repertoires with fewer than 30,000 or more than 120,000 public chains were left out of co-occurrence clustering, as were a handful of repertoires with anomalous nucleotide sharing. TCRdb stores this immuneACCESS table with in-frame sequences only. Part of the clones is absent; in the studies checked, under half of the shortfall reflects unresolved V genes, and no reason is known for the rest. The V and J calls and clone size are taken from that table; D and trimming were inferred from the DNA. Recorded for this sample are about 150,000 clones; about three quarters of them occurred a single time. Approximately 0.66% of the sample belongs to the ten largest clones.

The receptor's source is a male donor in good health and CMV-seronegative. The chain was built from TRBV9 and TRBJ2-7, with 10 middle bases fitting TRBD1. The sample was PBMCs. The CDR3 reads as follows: CASSVRGQGTYEQYF. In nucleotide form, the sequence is TGTGCCAGCAGCGTAAGGGGACAGGGGACCTACGAGCAGTACTTC.